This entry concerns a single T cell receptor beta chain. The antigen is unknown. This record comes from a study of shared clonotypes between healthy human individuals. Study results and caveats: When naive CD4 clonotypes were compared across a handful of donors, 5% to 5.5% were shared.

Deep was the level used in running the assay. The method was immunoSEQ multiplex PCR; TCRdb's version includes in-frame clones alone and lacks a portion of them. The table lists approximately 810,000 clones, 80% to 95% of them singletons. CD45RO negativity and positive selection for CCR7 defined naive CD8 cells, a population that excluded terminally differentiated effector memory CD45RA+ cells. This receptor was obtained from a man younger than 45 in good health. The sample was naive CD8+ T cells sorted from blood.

The CDR3 bases are TGTGCCAGCAGCCGTCCCAGGGGGTACAATGAGCAGTTCTTC. Its translation: CASSRPRGYNEQFF. The J gene is TRBJ2-1, the V gene TRBV7-9; 7 bases map to TRBD1. The V gene end was trimmed by 5 bases and the J gene end by 4 bases; junction bases not matched to a gene: 5. The CDR3 loop spans 14 amino acids. Germline CDR1 is SEHNR and CDR2 is FQNEAQ (reference sequence).